The subject of this entry is one T cell receptor (beta chain). Its antigen is still unknown. The data were obtained in a study of CXCR3-negative and CXCR3-positive naive CD8 T cells. Through 5' RACE with UMI labels, the TRB cDNA libraries were prepared. TCRdb reprocessed the 5' RACE reads, with one entry per CDR3 protein and no DNA. The sample data list fewer than 95,000 distinct CDR3 sequences. Sorting yielded triplicates of around 300,000 cells for each CD8+ T cell subset. Naive CD8+ T cells showed CD45RO-CCR7+CD27+CD95-. Findings and caveats of the study: Similar TRBV-TRBJ gene usage was seen in naive CXCR3-negative and CXCR3-positive cells, but not in memory cells. Naive CXCR3-positive cells had TRB CDR3s more hydrophobic than those of CXCR3-negative naive cells.

Germline-derived CDR1 and CDR2 are MDHEN and SYDVKM. The CDR3 loop spans 18 amino acids. The chain joins TRBV28 to TRBJ1-4. The specimen sequenced was naive CXCR3- CD8+ T cells from blood. The subset is: CD45RO-CCR7+CD27+CD95- naive CD8+ T cells lacking CXCR3 (TNR3-). The receptor was isolated from a human donor in good health. Some clones in this sample may be carry-over from other donors' samples. This CDR3 reads CASSFFFTFRGGNEKLFF.